The rows below give T cell receptor beta chains drawn from one sample of a study of T cell responses to AZD1222 COVID-19 vaccine. The assay was immunoSEQ multiplex PCR, and TCRdb's table has in-frame clones only and misses some. Of more than 150,000 clones listed, 80% to 95% are singletons. The sample was peripheral blood, taken 28 days after the second AZD1222 dose. These receptors originate from an adult who received the AZD1222 COVID-19 vaccine. Each CDR3 is given with its conserved first and last residue. Each record gives: V gene, J gene, clone size, D gene, CDR3 DNA, CDR3 protein. The D gene is left open where the match is weak. Only part of the rows carry a size: once, few, many, or a class if the clone is expanded.

TRBV6-5,TRBJ1-6,.,.,TGTGCCAGCCGGCCCCGCCGCGGAAATTCACCCCTCCACTTT,CASRPRRGNSPLHF
TRBV6-6,TRBJ2-2,once,TRBD2,TGTGCCAGCAACATAGACGGGGAGGGTGGAACCGGGGAGCTGTTTTTT,CASNIDGEGGTGELFF
TRBV15,TRBJ1-1,.,.,TGTGCCACCAGCAGAGTCAGACTGGTGGGGGTGAACACTGAAGCTTTCTTT,CATSRVRLVGVNTEAFF
TRBV11-2,TRBJ2-2,.,.,TGTGCCAGCAGCTTTGTCCCGGCAGGGGCCGGGGAGCTGTTTTTT,CASSFVPAGAGELFF
TRBV14,TRBJ2-1,once,.,TGTGCCAGCAGCCAAGATCGCTCCTTTGCGGGACGGACTTACAATGAGCAGTTCTTC,CASSQDRSFAGRTYNEQFF
TRBV7-9,TRBJ2-7,.,.,TGTGCCAGCAGCTTTAAGACAGGGACTCTGGGCGAGCAGTACTTC,CASSFKTGTLGEQYF
TRBV9,TRBJ1-2,.,.,TGTGCCAGCAGCGTAGATCGCAACTATGGCTACACCTTC,CASSVDRNYGYTF
TRBV19,TRBJ2-4,.,TRBD1,TGTGCCAGCAGACAGGGCTCCAAAAACATTCAGTACTTC,CASRQGSKNIQYF
TRBV6-2/TRBV6-3,TRBJ1-1,.,TRBD1,TGTGCCAGCAGTTACTGGACAGGCACTGAAGCTTTCTTT,CASSYWTGTEAFF
TRBV29-1,TRBJ2-1,.,.,TGCAGCGTTGTTGGGGGGGCGGGAAGCTACAATGAGCAGTTCTTC,CSVVGGAGSYNEQFF
TRBV5-1,TRBJ2-7,.,TRBD2,TGCGCCAGCAGACAGGGACTAGCGGCCGCCTACGAGCAGTACTTC,CASRQGLAAAYEQYF
TRBV6-5,TRBJ1-5,.,.,TGTGCCAGCAGTATACAGGTCCTTAGCAATCAGCCCCAGCATTTT,CASSIQVLSNQPQHF
TRBV11-2,TRBJ2-5,.,TRBD1,TGTGCCAGCAGCTTAGATCCCAGGGGGCCCACTAGAGAGACCCAGTACTTC,CASSLDPRGPTRETQYF
TRBV6-4,TRBJ2-7,.,TRBD1,TGTGCCAGCAGCCCGGACAGGCTAACCTACGAGCAGTACTTC,CASSPDRLTYEQYF
TRBV18,TRBJ1-4,few,.,TGTGCCAGCTCACCACAAGGGACCGACGCAACTAATGAAAAACTGTTTTTT,CASSPQGTDATNEKLFF
TRBV9,TRBJ2-1,.,TRBD2,TGTGCCAGCAGCGTAGGACGACTAGCGGGAGGGGGTGATGAGCAGTTCTTC,CASSVGRLAGGGDEQFF
TRBV6-4,TRBJ1-1,.,TRBD1,TGTGCCAGCAGTGACTGCGGGACAGGGAAAACTGAAGCTTTCTTT,CASSDCGTGKTEAFF
TRBV7-9,TRBJ1-1,.,.,TGTGCCAGCAGCTTAAGGACAGATACACTGAGGGCTTTCTTT,CASSLRTDTLRAFF
TRBV7-3,TRBJ2-1,once,TRBD2,TGTGCCAGCAGCTTAGGAGCTAGCGGGTCAGCCGGCTACAATGAGCAGTTCTTC,CASSLGASGSAGYNEQFF
TRBV5-4,TRBJ2-7,.,.,TGTGCCAGCAGCTTGGGTGGGGGGAGCTCCTACGAGCAGTACTTC,CASSLGGGSSYEQYF
TRBV30,TRBJ2-3,.,TRBD2,TGTGCCTGGAGTGGGGGACTAGCGCCCATAACAGATACGCAGTATTTT,CAWSGGLAPITDTQYF
TRBV9,TRBJ2-5,.,TRBD2,TGTGCCAGCAGCGTCGCCGGACTAGCGGGAGGGCCCCAAGAGACCCAGTACTTC,CASSVAGLAGGPQETQYF
TRBV12-3/TRBV12-4,TRBJ1-2,.,.,TGTGCCAGCAGTGCAGCCGGATCGGGCGGCTACACCTTC,CASSAAGSGGYTF
TRBV19,TRBJ2-7,.,.,TGTGCCAGTAGTATAGGGGACACGGCCTACGAGCAGTACTTC,CASSIGDTAYEQYF
TRBV7-9,TRBJ2-1,.,TRBD2,TGTGCCAGCAGCTTAAGCGCCGGGACTAGCCTCGGAAACAATGAGCAGTTCTTC,CASSLSAGTSLGNNEQFF
TRBV3-1/TRBV3-2,TRBJ2-2,.,TRBD2,TGTGCCAGCAGGGGGGGGACGGTCAACACCGGGGAGCTGTTTTTT,CASRGGTVNTGELFF
TRBV12-5,TRBJ2-7,.,.,TGTGCTAGTGGGACGGACAGCTCCTACGAGCAGTACTTC,CASGTDSSYEQYF
TRBV21-1,TRBJ1-1,.,.,TGTGCCAGCAGTGGTGGGAGGGTCGACACTGAAGCTTTCTTT,CASSGGRVDTEAFF
TRBV5-1,TRBJ1-3,.,.,TGCGCCAGCAGCTTGGCGGGTTGGGACTCTGGAAACACCATATATTTT,CASSLAGWDSGNTIYF
TRBV24-1,TRBJ1-1,.,.,TGTGCCACCAAGGGGGGGGGCACTGAAGCTTTCTTT,CATKGGGTEAFF
TRBV2,TRBJ2-7,.,TRBD2,TGTGCCAGCACCCTCGGGACTAGCTCCTACGAGCAGTACTTC,CASTLGTSSYEQYF
TRBV28,TRBJ1-1,.,TRBD1,TGTGCCAGCCGGACAGGTGGAACTGAAGCTTTCTTT,CASRTGGTEAFF
TRBV19,TRBJ1-5,.,.,TGTGCCAGTAGTATCCGGACACTGTCGCCTTATCAGCCCCAGCATTTT,CASSIRTLSPYQPQHF
TRBV5-6,TRBJ2-1,.,TRBD2,TGTGCCAGCAGCTTGGCGGGACTAGCGGGAGGTGAGCAGTTCTTC,CASSLAGLAGGEQFF
TRBV18,TRBJ1-5,.,.,TGTGCCAGCTCACCTCAGGGGCACGATCAGCCCCAGCATTTT,CASSPQGHDQPQHF
TRBV12-5,TRBJ1-1,.,.,TGTGCTAGTGGTTTCGAGGGTGTCACTGAAGCTTTCTTT,CASGFEGVTEAFF